This TCR beta chain was recovered during a study of T cells in Graves' hyperthyroidism and ophthalmopathy. On the study more broadly: Peripheral blood samples were taken at initial diagnosis, prior to any treatment.

Whole-study findings and limits: Clonotypes that were expanded in thyroid above 0.001 mostly appeared in blood too.

There were TCR beta CDR3 regions amplified from RNA transcripts. Researchers ran a first-round RT-PCR on the TCR CDR3 using the HTBI primer set. TCRdb reprocessed the multiplex PCR reads via MiXCR and lists one record per CDR3 protein. The repertoire holds 550,000 to 600,000 distinct CDR3 sequences, around 15% seen once, with approximately 20% in the top ten. Germline V gives CDR1 SGHVS, CDR2 FQNEAQ. The CDR3 is made up of 13 amino acids. Trimming removed 6 bases at V and 1 base at J, with 7 bases between. This clonotype was observed many times. Its antigen is not known. This chain connects TRBV7-8 to TRBJ1-5; D is uncertain. The sequence came from a woman younger than 35 with Graves' hyperthyroidism. Specimen: blood. CDR3 in amino acids: CASRYDSNQPQHF. In nucleotides, the CDR3 is TGTGCCAGCAGATACGACAGCAATCAGCCCCAGCATTTT.